Shown below are 12 T cell receptor beta chains from a single sample sequenced in a study of blood T cells in healthy people across ages. Through a sample-barcoded 5' primer and a J-beta primer mix, a second PCR was run for roughly 6 to 12 cycles. In TCRdb, the 5' RACE reads were re-called with MiXCR into one record per CDR3 protein. The sample has more than 1,400,000 distinct CDR3 sequences, roughly 40% seen once. Sequences were obtained from blood. Receptor source: a woman aged 18 to 35 in good health.

With regard to this clonotype: One end of the junction is discordant with germline, which a read error may explain. The genes are TRBV6-2 or TRBV6-3 and TRBJ1-2; D is uncertain. Germline assignment: CDR1 MNHEY and CDR2 SVGEGT. CDR3 length: 12 residues. CDR3 region: CSSSWGDSGYTF. The CDR3 DNA reads as TGTTCCAGCAGTTGGGGTGATTCCGGCTACACCTTC.

This clonotype turned up a few times. The chain carries TRBV6-6 and TRBJ2-3; 9 nucleotides line up with TRBD2. Germline CDR1 is MNHNY and CDR2 is SVGAGI (reference sequence). This CDR3 has 15 residues. After removal of 11 bases from V and 1 base from J, the junction contained 10 bases not matched to a gene. CDR3: CAASGASGGTDTQYF. In nucleotides, the CDR3 is TGTGCCGCAAGTGGTGCTAGCGGGGGCACAGATACGCAGTATTTT.

J is TRBJ2-1 and V is TRBV29-1, with TRBD2 matching 9 bases. The germline CDR1 and CDR2 sequences are SQVTM and ANQGSEA. The CDR3 totals 14 residues. J was trimmed by 3 bases and V by 8 bases; bases with no gene match: 8. CDR3 DNA sequence: TGCAGCACATTGACTAGCGGCTACTACAATGAGCAGTTCTTC. This sequence encodes CSTLTSGYYNEQFF.

Here the CDR3 reads CASSTRGSHNNQPQHF. CDR3 DNA sequence: TGTGCCAGCAGCACCCGGGGCAGCCACAACAATCAGCCCCAGCATTTT. The chain has TRBV7-2 and TRBJ1-5, with a possible D match to TRBD1 (5 bases). The CDR3 extends over 16 amino acids. Looked up from germline, CDR1 is SGHTA and CDR2 is FQGNSA. Deletions cut 5 bases from V and 3 bases from J, with 17 bases between. Filled out from reference TRBV7-2 and TRBJ1-5, the complete variable domain reads GAGVSQSPSNKVTEKGKDVELRCDPISGHTALYWYRQSLGQGLEFLIYFQGNSAPDKSGLPSDRFSAERTGGSVSTLTIQRTQQEDSAVYLCASSTRGSHNNQPQHFGDGTRLSIL.

This sequence joins TRBV4-1 and TRBJ2-1, with D hard to call. CDR1 is MGHRA and CDR2 is YSYEKL in the germline V gene. V lost 8 bases to trimming and J lost 2 bases, with 13 bases between them. The CDR3 is 14 residues long. The CDR3 coding sequence is TGCGCCAGCTCGGCTAGGTTGGCCTACAATGAGCAGTTCTTC. Its translation is CASSARLAYNEQFF.

This clonotype was seen a handful of times. The chain employs TRBV2 and TRBJ1-5; 10 positions agree with TRBD1. V lost 6 bases, J lost 3 bases, and 11 bases stayed unmatched. The length of the CDR3 is 17 residues. Germline loops: CDR1 SNHLY, CDR2 FYNNEI. Written as DNA, the CDR3 is TGTGCCAGCAGATGGGGACAGGGGTTCGCAATCAATCAGCCCCAGCATTTT. Translated, it gives CASRWGQGFAINQPQHF.

This clonotype was observed a handful of times. The CDR3 here is CASSLADGTRHYEQYF. CDR3 in DNA: TGTGCCAGCAGCTTAGCGGACGGGACAAGGCACTACGAGCAGTACTTC. This rearrangement joins TRBV7-9 to TRBJ2-7; weak D call: TRBD1 (6 bases). Between the trimmed V and J ends, which lost 0 bases and 3 bases, there was a span of 15 bases. The CDR3 contains 16 residues. The V gene's germline CDR1 is SEHNR and CDR2 FQNEAQ (reference sequence).

This clonotype showed up just a few times. The V and J genes are TRBV6-1 and TRBJ1-1; D ambiguous. The CDR3 length is 13 residues. Per germline, CDR1 MNHNS and CDR2 SASEGT. Trimming took 3 bases from V and 1 from J, leaving 6 bases between them. The CDR3 nucleotides are TGTGCCAGCAGTGACACCGAGAACACTGAAGCTTTCTTT. Its translation: CASSDTENTEAFF.

This clonotype came up a few times. The CDR3 DNA sequence: TGTGCCAGCAGCCAAGGCCTCCTGGATGAGCAGTTCTTC. Residues: CASSQGLLDEQFF. The rearrangement uses TRBV14 and TRBJ2-1; D not resolved. Germline CDR1 and CDR2: SGHDN and FVKESK. Trimming cost V 1 base and J 8 bases, with 9 bases left between them. The length of the CDR3 is 13 residues.

The chain links TRBV9 to TRBJ2-7; no reliable D call. The germline CDR1 and CDR2 sequences are SGDLS and YYNGEE. Trimming stripped 3 bases from V and 7 bases from J, with 26 bases between. The CDR3 covers 17 residues. CDR3 loop: CASSAEALRSSYNEQYF. CDR3 sequence (DNA): TGTGCCAGCAGCGCCGAGGCCCTACGGAGCTCCTACAATGAGCAGTACTTC.

This sequence joins TRBV2 and TRBJ1-5; D ambiguous. V lost 7 bases, J lost 4 bases, and 11 bases lay in between. The CDR3 has 13 residues. Per the germline V gene, CDR1 is SNHLY and CDR2 is FYNNEI. This CDR3 reads CASNREQNQPQHF. As DNA, the CDR3 is TGTGCCAGCAACCGCGAACAGAATCAGCCCCAGCATTTT.

In its sample, this clonotype was seen a few times. This chain joins TRBV4-2 and TRBJ1-1; TRBD1 is a possible D gene (5 bases). The CDR3 totals 16 residues. Trimming shortened V by 1 base and J by 6 bases, and 18 bases separated the two germline ends. Germline-derived CDR1 and CDR2 are LGHNA and YNFKEQ. The CDR3 sequence: CASSQVSGGTTAEAFF. The CDR3, as DNA: TGTGCCAGCAGCCAAGTATCCGGGGGAACTACGGCTGAAGCTTTCTTT.